A single sample is the source of the 4 T cell receptor beta chains below, sequenced in a study of blood T cell repertoires in COVID-19. Measured with immunoSEQ multiplex PCR; TCRdb has only the in-frame clones, and not every one. The data show approximately 200,000 clones, 90% to 95% seen once. The sequencing sample was made of peripheral blood. The receptors stem from a young man with COVID-19, enrolled during active disease.

The chain couples TRBV6-4 to TRBJ1-5; D uncertain. Trimming left V 6 bases short and J 4 bases short, with 10 bases between. The length of the CDR3 is 13 residues. Germline CDR1 and CDR2: MRHNA and SNTAGT. CDR3 protein: CASSFGGNQPQHF. The CDR3 DNA follows: TGTGCCAGCAGCTTTGGAGGTAATCAGCCCCAGCATTTT.

The chain links TRBV5-1 to TRBJ1-4; the match to TRBD1 covers 7 bases. The germline gives CDR1 SGHRS, CDR2 YFSETQ. This CDR3 spans 17 amino acids. V was pared by 0 bases and J by 5 bases, with 10 bases of the junction left unmatched. The DNA of the CDR3 is TGCGCCAGCAGCTTGGATTATCGGATGACAGGGAATGAAAAACTGTTTTTT. Translating it yields CASSLDYRMTGNEKLFF.

This clone was seen a single time. Here the CDR3 reads CASGLVVGARAKNIQYF. The CDR3 coding sequence is TGTGCTAGTGGTTTGGTAGTAGGGGCTCGGGCCAAAAACATTCAGTACTTC. The chain uses TRBV12-5 and TRBJ2-4; D is possibly TRBD1 (5 bases). Germline V gene lookup returns CDR1 LGHNT and CDR2 FRNRAP. This CDR3 spans 17 amino acids. V was trimmed by 0 bases and J by 1 base, leaving 13 bases between them.

The chain employs TRBV15 and TRBJ2-5, with a weak D call TRBD1 (6 bases). The CDR3 spans 15 residues. V was clipped by 2 bases and J by 0 bases, with 10 bases between them. Looked up from germline, CDR1 is LNHNV and CDR2 is YYDKDF (reference sequence). The CDR3 sequence is CATSRPGAYQETQYF. CDR3 DNA: TGTGCCACCAGCAGACCAGGGGCTTACCAAGAGACCCAGTACTTC.